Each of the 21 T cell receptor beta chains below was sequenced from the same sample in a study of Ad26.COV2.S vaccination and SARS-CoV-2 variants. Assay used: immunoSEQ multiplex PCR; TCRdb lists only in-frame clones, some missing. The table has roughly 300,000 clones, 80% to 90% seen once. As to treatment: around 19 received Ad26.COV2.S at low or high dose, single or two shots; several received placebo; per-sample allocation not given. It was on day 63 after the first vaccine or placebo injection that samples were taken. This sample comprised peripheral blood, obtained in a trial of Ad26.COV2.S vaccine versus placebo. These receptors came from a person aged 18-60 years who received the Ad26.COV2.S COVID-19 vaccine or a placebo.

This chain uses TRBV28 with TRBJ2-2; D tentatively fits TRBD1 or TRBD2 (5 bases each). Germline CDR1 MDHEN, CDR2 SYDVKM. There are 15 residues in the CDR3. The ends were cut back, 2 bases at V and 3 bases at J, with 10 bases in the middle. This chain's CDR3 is CASSLTGADTGELFF. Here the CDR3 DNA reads TGTGCCAGCAGTTTAACCGGGGCCGACACCGGGGAGCTGTTTTTT.

The CDR3 DNA reads TGTGCCAGCATTGGGGCACAGGGGCCCACTGAAGCTTTCTTT. It is translated as CASIGAQGPTEAFF. The chain has TRBV2 and TRBJ1-1; 7 bases map to TRBD1. The germline V gene encodes CDR1 SNHLY and CDR2 FYNNEI. The CDR3 spans 14 residues. J lost 4 bases, V lost 7 bases, and 9 bases had no gene match.

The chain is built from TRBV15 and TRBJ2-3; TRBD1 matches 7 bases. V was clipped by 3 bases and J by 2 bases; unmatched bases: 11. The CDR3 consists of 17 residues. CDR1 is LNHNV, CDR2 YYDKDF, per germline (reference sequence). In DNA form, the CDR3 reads TGTGCCACCAGCAGGGCAAGGGACAGAATCTCCACAGATACGCAGTATTTT. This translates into CATSRARDRISTDTQYF.

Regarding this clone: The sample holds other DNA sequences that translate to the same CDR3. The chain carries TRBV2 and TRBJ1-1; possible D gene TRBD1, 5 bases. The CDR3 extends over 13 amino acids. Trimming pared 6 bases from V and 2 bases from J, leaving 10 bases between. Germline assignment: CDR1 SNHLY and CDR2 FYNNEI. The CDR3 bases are TGTGCCAGCAGACGGGACTTAAACACTGAAGCTTTCTTT. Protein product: CASRRDLNTEAFF. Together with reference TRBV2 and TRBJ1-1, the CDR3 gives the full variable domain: EPEVTQTPSHQVTQMGQEVILRCVPISNHLYFYWYRQILGQKVEFLVSFYNNEISEKSEIFDDQFSVERPDGSNFTLKIRSTKLEDSAMYFCASRRDLNTEAFFGQGTRLTVV.

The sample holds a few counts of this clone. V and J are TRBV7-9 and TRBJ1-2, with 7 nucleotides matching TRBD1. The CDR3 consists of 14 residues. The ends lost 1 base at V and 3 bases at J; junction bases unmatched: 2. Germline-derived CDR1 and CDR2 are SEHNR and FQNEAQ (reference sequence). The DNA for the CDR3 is TGTGCCAGCAGCTTAGGCGGGACAGACTATGGCTACACCTTC. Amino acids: CASSLGGTDYGYTF.

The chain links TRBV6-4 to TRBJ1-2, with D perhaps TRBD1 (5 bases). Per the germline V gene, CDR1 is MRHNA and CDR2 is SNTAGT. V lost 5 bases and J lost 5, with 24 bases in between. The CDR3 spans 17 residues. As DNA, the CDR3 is TGTGCCAGCAGTTTCGGGGAGGGACCGAAATTAAAATATGGCTACACCTTC. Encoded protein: CASSFGEGPKLKYGYTF.

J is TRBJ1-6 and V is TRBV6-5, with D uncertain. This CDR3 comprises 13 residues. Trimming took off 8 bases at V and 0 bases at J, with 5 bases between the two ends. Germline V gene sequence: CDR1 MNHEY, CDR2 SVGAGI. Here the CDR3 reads CASRYSYNSPLHF. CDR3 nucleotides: TGTGCCAGCCGGTACTCCTATAATTCACCCCTCCACTTT.

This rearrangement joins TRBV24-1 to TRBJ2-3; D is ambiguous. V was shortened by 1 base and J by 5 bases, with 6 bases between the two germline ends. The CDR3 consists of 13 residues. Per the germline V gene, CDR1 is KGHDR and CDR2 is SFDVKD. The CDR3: CATSDFSRDTQYF. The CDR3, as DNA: TGTGCCACCAGTGATTTCTCCAGAGATACGCAGTATTTT.

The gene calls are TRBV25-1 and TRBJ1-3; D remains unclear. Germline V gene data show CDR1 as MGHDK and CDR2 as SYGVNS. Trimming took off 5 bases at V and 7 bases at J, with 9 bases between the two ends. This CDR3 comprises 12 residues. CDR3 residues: CASSLLGNTIYF. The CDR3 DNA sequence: TGTGCCAGCAGTCTCCTGGGCAACACCATATATTTT.

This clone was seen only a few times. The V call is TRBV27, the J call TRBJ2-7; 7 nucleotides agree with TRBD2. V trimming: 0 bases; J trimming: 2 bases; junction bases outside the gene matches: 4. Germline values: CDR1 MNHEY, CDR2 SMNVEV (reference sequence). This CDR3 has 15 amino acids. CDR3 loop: CASSLSLAATYEQYF. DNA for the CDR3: TGTGCCAGCAGTTTATCCCTAGCGGCAACCTACGAGCAGTACTTC.

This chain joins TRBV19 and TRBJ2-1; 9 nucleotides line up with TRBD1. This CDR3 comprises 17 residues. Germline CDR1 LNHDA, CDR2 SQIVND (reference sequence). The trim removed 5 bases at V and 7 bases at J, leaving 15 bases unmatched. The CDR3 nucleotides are TGTGCCAGTAGTTCTAAGACCGGGACAGGGTTGACGAATGAGCAGTTCTTC. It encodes CASSSKTGTGLTNEQFF.

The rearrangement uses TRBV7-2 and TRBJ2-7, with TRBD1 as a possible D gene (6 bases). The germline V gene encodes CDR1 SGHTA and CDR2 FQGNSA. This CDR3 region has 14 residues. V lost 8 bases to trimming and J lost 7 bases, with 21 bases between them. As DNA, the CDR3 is TGTGCCAGCTTACCTCAGGGGAACCAAGGGGAGCAGTACTTC. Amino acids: CASLPQGNQGEQYF.

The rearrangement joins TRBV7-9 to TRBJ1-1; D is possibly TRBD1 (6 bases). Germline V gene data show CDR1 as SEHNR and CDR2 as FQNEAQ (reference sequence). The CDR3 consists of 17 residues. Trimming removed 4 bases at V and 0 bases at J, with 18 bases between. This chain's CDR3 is CASSSKLWTAMNTEAFF. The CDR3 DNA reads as TGTGCCAGCAGCTCGAAGCTTTGGACAGCCATGAACACTGAAGCTTTCTTT. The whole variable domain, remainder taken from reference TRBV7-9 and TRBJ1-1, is DTGVSQNPRHKITKRGQNVTFRCDPISEHNRLYWYRQTLGQGPEFLTYFQNEAQLEKSRLLSDRFSAERPKGSFSTLEIQRTEQGDSAMYLCASSSKLWTAMNTEAFFGQGTRLTVV.

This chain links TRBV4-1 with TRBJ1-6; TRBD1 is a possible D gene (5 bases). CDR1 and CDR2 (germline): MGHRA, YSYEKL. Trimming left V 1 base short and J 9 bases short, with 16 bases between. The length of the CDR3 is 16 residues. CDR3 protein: CASSQVGRRRGSPLHF. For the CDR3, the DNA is TGCGCCAGCAGCCAAGTGGGCAGAAGAAGGGGTTCACCCCTCCACTTT.

CDR3: CASSRTRDYGYTF. Here the CDR3 DNA reads TGTGCCAGCAGCAGAACTAGAGACTATGGCTACACCTTC. The chain couples TRBV7-8 to TRBJ1-2; unclear D gene. The germline V gene has CDR1 SGHVS and CDR2 FQNEAQ. Trimming removed 5 bases at V and 3 bases at J, with 10 bases between. The CDR3 has 13 residues.

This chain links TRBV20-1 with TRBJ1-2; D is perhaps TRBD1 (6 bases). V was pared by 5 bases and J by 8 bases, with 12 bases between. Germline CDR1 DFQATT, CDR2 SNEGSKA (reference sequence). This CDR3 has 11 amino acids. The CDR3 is CSASRGPGYTF. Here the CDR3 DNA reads TGCAGTGCTTCCAGGGGTCCGGGCTACACCTTC.

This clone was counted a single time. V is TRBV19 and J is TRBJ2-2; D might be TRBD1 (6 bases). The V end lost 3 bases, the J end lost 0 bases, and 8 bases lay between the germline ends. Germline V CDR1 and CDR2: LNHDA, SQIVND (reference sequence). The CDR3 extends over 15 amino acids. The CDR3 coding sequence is TGTGCCAGTAGTATTGGACAGTCGAACACCGGGGAGCTGTTTTTT. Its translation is CASSIGQSNTGELFF.

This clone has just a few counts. CDR3 region: CASSLGQGGSPLHF. The CDR3 DNA follows: TGTGCCAGCAGTCTGGGACAGGGGGGTTCACCCCTCCACTTT. The V gene is TRBV27, the J gene TRBJ1-6, with 11 bases that match TRBD1. Germline loops: CDR1 MNHEY, CDR2 SMNVEV (reference sequence). The junction had 3 bases not matched to a gene; V was cut back by 5 bases and J by 9 bases. There are 14 residues in the CDR3.

CDR3 residues: CASSLGILYPEQFF. The DNA for the CDR3 is TGTGCCAGCAGTTTGGGCATCTTGTACCCAGAGCAGTTCTTC. The chain employs TRBV27 and TRBJ2-1; D is ambiguous. V gave up 3 bases and J gave up 10 bases, with 16 bases separating them. The germline CDR1 and CDR2 sequences are MNHEY and SMNVEV (reference sequence). The CDR3 contains 14 residues.

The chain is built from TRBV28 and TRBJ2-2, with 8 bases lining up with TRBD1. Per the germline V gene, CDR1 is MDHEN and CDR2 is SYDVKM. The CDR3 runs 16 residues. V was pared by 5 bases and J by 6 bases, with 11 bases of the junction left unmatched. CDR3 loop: CASSPPGDRSAGELFF. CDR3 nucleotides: TGTGCCAGCAGTCCACCCGGGGACAGGTCGGCCGGGGAGCTGTTTTTT.

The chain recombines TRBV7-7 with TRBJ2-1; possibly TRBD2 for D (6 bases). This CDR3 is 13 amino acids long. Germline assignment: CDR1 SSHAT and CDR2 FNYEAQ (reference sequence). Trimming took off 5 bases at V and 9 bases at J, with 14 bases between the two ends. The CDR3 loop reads CASSRSGGSEQFF. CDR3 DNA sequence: TGTGCCAGCAGCAGGAGTGGGGGGAGTGAGCAGTTCTTC.